This is a list of T cell receptor beta chains from one sample in a study of Ad26.COV2.S vaccination and SARS-CoV-2 variants. Sequencing used immunoSEQ multiplex PCR; TCRdb keeps in-frame clones, though not all of them. Among a few hundred thousand clones listed, less than 95% were seen once. The sequencing used peripheral blood, collected in a trial of Ad26.COV2.S vaccine versus placebo. These TCRs come from a person between 18 and 60 years old who received the Ad26.COV2.S COVID-19 vaccine or a placebo. CDR3s include the opening cysteine and the closing phenylalanine or tryptophan. D genes are given only for firm matches. A clone size is listed for some rows: how often the clone was seen (once, few, many), or a class if it is expanded.

V gene: TRBV18
clone size: .
D gene: TRBD1
J gene: TRBJ1-5
CDR3 DNA: TGTGCCAGCTCACTATCACAGGGGGGGAATCAGCCCCAGCATTTT
CDR3 protein: CASSLSQGGNQPQHF

V gene: TRBV11-3
clone size: .
D gene: .
J gene: TRBJ2-3
CDR3 DNA: TGTGCCAGCAGCTTACACGCTGCCGGGACAACCTCCACAGATACGCAGTATTTT
CDR3 protein: CASSLHAAGTTSTDTQYF

V gene: TRBV24-1
clone size: .
D gene: .
J gene: TRBJ1-5
CDR3 DNA: TGTGCTACCAGTGAACAGGGTCGGGGTAGCAATCAGCCCCAGCATTTT
CDR3 protein: CATSEQGRGSNQPQHF

V gene: TRBV4-1
clone size: .
D gene: .
J gene: TRBJ2-5
CDR3 DNA: TGCGCCAGCAGCCAAGTGAACAAACAAGAGACCCAGTACTTC
CDR3 protein: CASSQVNKQETQYF

V gene: TRBV11-2
clone size: .
D gene: TRBD2
J gene: TRBJ2-1
CDR3 DNA: TGTGCCAGCAGCCAAATGGGACTAGCGGGAGTCAATGAGCAGTTCTTC
CDR3 protein: CASSQMGLAGVNEQFF

V gene: TRBV10-3
clone size: .
D gene: .
J gene: TRBJ1-4
CDR3 DNA: TGTGCCATCACGGGGCAGGGCCATGGTGAAAAACTGTTTTTT
CDR3 protein: CAITGQGHGEKLFF

V gene: TRBV19
clone size: .
D gene: .
J gene: TRBJ2-3
CDR3 DNA: TGTGCCAGTAGTATGAGTGGAACTAGCACAGATACGCAGTATTTT
CDR3 protein: CASSMSGTSTDTQYF

V gene: TRBV5-5
clone size: .
D gene: TRBD1
J gene: TRBJ1-2
CDR3 DNA: TGTGCCAGCAGCTTCCTCCAGGGGGCTGGAGGCTACACCTTC
CDR3 protein: CASSFLQGAGGYTF

V gene: TRBV7-2
clone size: .
D gene: .
J gene: TRBJ2-2
CDR3 DNA: TGTGCCAGCAGCTCCCCGGGACTCCAGAAGCGGGAGCTGTTTTTT
CDR3 protein: CASSSPGLQKRELFF

V gene: TRBV27
clone size: .
D gene: .
J gene: TRBJ1-2
CDR3 DNA: TGTGCCAGCAGGAGGGAAACTCTCCCCTATGGCTACACCTTC
CDR3 protein: CASRRETLPYGYTF

V gene: TRBV28
clone size: .
D gene: .
J gene: TRBJ2-1
CDR3 DNA: TGTGCCAGCAGTTCCCATGGGGTAGCCGCCTCCTACAATGAGCAGTTCTTC
CDR3 protein: CASSSHGVAASYNEQFF

V gene: TRBV3-1/TRBV3-2
clone size: .
D gene: TRBD2
J gene: TRBJ2-1
CDR3 DNA: TGTGCCAGCAGCACGGGACTAGCTGTCTACAATGAGCAGTTCTTC
CDR3 protein: CASSTGLAVYNEQFF

V gene: TRBV6-5
clone size: .
D gene: .
J gene: TRBJ2-7
CDR3 DNA: TGTGTCAGCAGACCAGAGACGGGATTCTCCTACGAGCAGTACTTC
CDR3 protein: CVSRPETGFSYEQYF

V gene: TRBV28
clone size: .
D gene: TRBD2
J gene: TRBJ2-3
CDR3 DNA: TGTGCCAGCAGTTTCGATTTTGCGGGAGGGGACACAGATACGCAGTATTTT
CDR3 protein: CASSFDFAGGDTDTQYF

V gene: TRBV10-2
clone size: few
D gene: .
J gene: TRBJ2-5
CDR3 DNA: TGCGCCAGCAGTGAGGAAGAGACCCAGTACTTC
CDR3 protein: CASSEEETQYF

V gene: TRBV5-1
clone size: .
D gene: .
J gene: TRBJ2-3
CDR3 DNA: TGCGCCAGCAGCCTCGGACACGGGGACACAGATACGCAGTATTTT
CDR3 protein: CASSLGHGDTDTQYF

V gene: TRBV5-1
clone size: .
D gene: TRBD1
J gene: TRBJ1-2
CDR3 DNA: TGCGCCACCCGACCCGGGACAGCCGGGAGTGGCTACACCTTC
CDR3 protein: CATRPGTAGSGYTF

V gene: TRBV28
clone size: .
D gene: .
J gene: TRBJ2-7
CDR3 DNA: TGTGCCAGCAGTACCCAAGCGGGTCCCTACGAGCAGTACTTC
CDR3 protein: CASSTQAGPYEQYF

V gene: TRBV28
clone size: .
D gene: TRBD2
J gene: TRBJ2-7
CDR3 DNA: TGTGCCAGCAGTTTAAGTGGACTAGCGGGATCCTACGAGCAGTACTTC
CDR3 protein: CASSLSGLAGSYEQYF

V gene: TRBV30
clone size: once
D gene: TRBD1
J gene: TRBJ1-4
CDR3 DNA: TGTGCCTGGAGTAGGGACAGGGGTGAAAAACTGTTTTTT
CDR3 protein: CAWSRDRGEKLFF

V gene: TRBV7-2
clone size: .
D gene: .
J gene: TRBJ2-5
CDR3 DNA: TGTGCCAGCAGCTCTCGGCGGAGTAATGAGACCCAGTACTTC
CDR3 protein: CASSSRRSNETQYF

V gene: TRBV20-1
clone size: .
D gene: .
J gene: TRBJ2-1
CDR3 DNA: TGCAGTGCCCCCGGGACAAGACAGTTCTTC
CDR3 protein: CSAPGTRQFF